Each of the 17 T cell receptor beta chains below was sequenced from the same sample in a study of regulatory T cells in long-lasting Graves disease. The time point was: persistent/refractory GD, antithyroid drugs over 5 years with positive TRAb. PBMC RNA was the source of the TCR library. Construction of the TCR beta libraries employed iRepertoire HTBI primers in conjunction with Arm-PCR of CDR3 regions. TCRdb reprocessed the multiplex PCR reads with MiXCR, giving one entry per CDR3 protein. The table records approximately 360,000 distinct CDR3 sequences, approximately 25% of them present only once. The material was peripheral blood mononuclear cells (PBMCs), obtained when the disease was refractory, from a patient treated with antithyroid drugs. Receptor source: a woman in her thirties or forties with Graves disease.

This clonotype was seen a few times. The chain carries TRBV14 and TRBJ2-7; no firm D call. This CDR3 comprises 15 residues. V was clipped by 1 base and J by 2 bases, with 12 bases between them. The germline V gene has CDR1 SGHDN and CDR2 FVKESK. The chain's CDR3 is CASSQVMVPTYEQYF. The CDR3 DNA is TGTGCCAGCAGCCAAGTAATGGTCCCGACCTACGAGCAGTACTTC. Variable domain in full (rest from reference TRBV14 and TRBJ2-7): EAGVTQFPSHSVIEKGQTVTLRCDPISGHDNLYWYRRVMGKEIKFLLHFVKESKQDESGMPNNRFLAERTGGTYSTLKVQPAELEDSGVYFCASSQVMVPTYEQYFGPGTRLTVT.

V and J are TRBV11-2 and TRBJ2-7, with 7 bases aligning to TRBD2. The V and J ends lost 5 bases and 12 bases, in that order; junction bases with no gene match: 7. The germline V gene has CDR1 SGHAT and CDR2 FQNNGV. The CDR3 is 11 residues long. The CDR3 here is CASSPGLVRYF. CDR3 DNA: TGTGCCAGCAGCCCCGGACTAGTCAGGTACTTC.

The chain recombines TRBV6-9 with TRBJ1-1; D is unclear. V was clipped by 1 base and J by 1 base, with 4 bases between them. The CDR3 length is 13 residues. Germline-derived CDR1 and CDR2 are MNHGY and SVAAGI. This chain's CDR3 is CASSYWENTEAFF. The CDR3, as DNA: TGTGCCAGCAGTTATTGGGAGAACACTGAAGCTTTCTTT.

A few counts support this clonotype. This chain uses TRBV29-1 with TRBJ2-3, with 9 bases aligning to TRBD2. The CDR3 totals 13 residues. The germline V gene encodes CDR1 SQVTM and CDR2 ANQGSEA. The V and J ends lost 7 bases and 5 bases, in that order; junction bases with no gene match: 7. The CDR3 protein is CSALAGVLDTQYF. The CDR3 DNA sequence: TGCAGCGCCTTAGCGGGAGTGTTAGATACGCAGTATTTT.

Many counts were recorded for this clonotype. The chain has TRBV28 and TRBJ1-4; D is possibly TRBD1 (6 bases). V was clipped by 6 bases and J by 7 bases, with 12 bases between them. The CDR3 consists of 13 residues. The germline CDR1 and CDR2 sequences are MDHEN and SYDVKM. The CDR3 DNA is TGTGCCAGCAGGAGAACAGGGCCTGAAAAACTGTTTTTT. As protein: CASRRTGPEKLFF.

This clonotype showed up just once. The rearrangement joins TRBV30 to TRBJ2-7; D is perhaps TRBD1 (6 bases). The germline CDR1 and CDR2 sequences are GTSNPN and SVGIG (reference sequence). V lost 2 bases and J lost 9, with 26 bases in between. The CDR3 runs 16 residues. The CDR3 DNA is TGTGCCTGGAGTATTGGACAGCGCATCTCCTACGAGGGGCAGTACTTC. This translates into CAWSIGQRISYEGQYF.

As to this clonotype: With a much larger clone just one base away, this may be a read error. The J gene is TRBJ2-5, the V gene TRBV20-1; D unresolved. Germline CDR1 is DFQATT and CDR2 is SNEGSKA (reference sequence). With 1 base removed from V and 4 bases from J, the gap between germline ends came to 10 bases. The CDR3 length is 13 residues. The DNA of the CDR3 is TGCAGTGCTAGAGGTCAGATTCCAGAGACCCAGTACTTC. This sequence encodes CSARGQIPETQYF.

This clonotype was seen more than once but under ten times. The chain joins TRBV6-1 to TRBJ2-3; D unclear. The CDR3 is made up of 16 amino acids. V dropped 0 bases and J dropped 2 bases, with 12 bases sitting between them. Germline values: CDR1 MNHNS, CDR2 SASEGT. DNA for the CDR3: TGTGCCAGCAGTGAAGCGCTTCGATTGTACACAGATACGCAGTATTTT. This gives the protein CASSEALRLYTDTQYF.

The rearrangement links TRBV5-1 to TRBJ2-5; 12 bases match TRBD1. The ends lost 3 bases at V and 2 bases at J; junction bases unmatched: 5. Germline lookup yields CDR1 SGHRS and CDR2 YFSETQ. This CDR3 is 16 amino acids long. CDR3 region: CASSWGDRGRQETQYF. The DNA for the CDR3 is TGCGCCAGCAGCTGGGGGGACAGGGGGCGGCAAGAGACCCAGTACTTC.

This clonotype was counted between two and nine times. The chain employs TRBV3-1 and TRBJ1-3; D is unresolved. The V end lost 5 bases, the J end lost 0 bases, and 8 bases lay between the germline ends. CDR1 and CDR2 from the germline V gene are LGHDT and YNNKEL (reference sequence). The CDR3 consists of 14 residues. The DNA of the CDR3 is TGTGCCAGCAGCTTTCTACTCTCTGGAAACACCATATATTTT. Its protein is CASSFLLSGNTIYF. The variable domain in full, with the rest retrieved from reference TRBV3-1 and TRBJ1-3, is DTAVSQTPKYLVTQMGNDKSIKCEQNLGHDTMYWYKQDSKKFLKIMFSYNNKELIINETVPNRFSPKSPDKAHLNLHINSLELGDSAVYFCASSFLLSGNTIYFGEGSWLTVV.

This clonotype was seen more than once but under ten times. J is TRBJ1-1 and V is TRBV9; TRBD1 matches 7 bases. This CDR3 has 14 residues. CDR1 is SGDLS, CDR2 YYNGEE, per germline. Unmatched junction bases numbered 9, after V lost 3 bases and J lost 7 bases. CDR3 nucleotides: TGTGCCAGCAGCGCCCGACAGGGAATGGGTGAAGCTTTCTTT. Encoded protein: CASSARQGMGEAFF.

This clonotype was counted a few times. V and J are TRBV5-5 and TRBJ1-4, with a weak D call TRBD1 (6 bases). The germline V gene encodes CDR1 SGHKS and CDR2 YYEKEE (reference sequence). V was pared by 2 bases and J by 5 bases, with 13 bases between. CDR3 length equals 15 residues. CDR3 sequence (DNA): TGTGCCAGCAGCTTACTTCGGGGGCGGAATGAAAAACTGTTTTTT. The encoded protein is CASSLLRGRNEKLFF. Full variable domain (remainder filled in from reference TRBV5-5 and TRBJ1-4): DAGVTQSPTHLIKTRGQQVTLRCSPISGHKSVSWYQQVLGQGPQFIFQYYEKEERGRGNFPDRFSARQFPNYSSELNVNALLLGDSALYLCASSLLRGRNEKLFFGSGTQLSVL.

V and J are TRBV6-1 and TRBJ1-1; possible D gene TRBD1, 6 bases. Germline values: CDR1 MNHNS, CDR2 SASEGT. The CDR3 is 15 residues long. V dropped 7 bases and J dropped 0 bases, with 15 bases sitting between them. In DNA form, the CDR3 reads TGTGCCAGCAAGGGAGGGGGATCCATGAACACTGAAGCTTTCTTT. Translation gives CASKGGGSMNTEAFF.

This rearrangement joins TRBV2 to TRBJ2-1; D possibly corresponds to TRBD2 (5 bases). V gave up 3 bases and J gave up 6 bases, with 18 bases separating them. Germline-derived CDR1 and CDR2 are SNHLY and FYNNEI. CDR3 length equals 16 residues. The CDR3 DNA sequence: TGTGCCAGCAGTGATTGGCCCGCGGGCCCGCTCAATGAGCAGTTCTTC. Protein: CASSDWPAGPLNEQFF.

The chain has TRBV4-1 and TRBJ1-1; 9 positions agree with TRBD1. The length of the CDR3 is 14 residues. Losses at the gene ends were 3 bases for V and 4 bases for J; bases not matched to a gene: 3. Germline V gives CDR1 MGHRA, CDR2 YSYEKL. CDR3 protein: CASSHRDRATEAFF. The CDR3 nucleotides are TGCGCCAGCAGCCATCGGGACAGGGCCACTGAAGCTTTCTTT.

This clonotype showed up just once. This chain uses TRBV7-9 with TRBJ1-1; D perhaps matches TRBD1 (5 bases). This CDR3 is 13 amino acids long. Between the trimmed V and J ends, which lost 2 bases and 6 bases, there was a span of 10 bases. From germline, CDR1 is SEHNR and CDR2 FQNEAQ (reference sequence). Written as DNA, the CDR3 is TGTGCCAGCAGCTTAATGGTAGGGGCTGAAGCTTTCTTT. This codes for CASSLMVGAEAFF.

This clonotype showed up just a few times. The rearrangement links TRBV3-1 to TRBJ1-1; no clear D. The CDR3 consists of 12 residues. Trimming removed 5 bases at V and 11 bases at J, with 15 bases between. Germline V lookup: CDR1 LGHDT, CDR2 YNNKEL (reference sequence). The CDR3 spells CASSTGPSGAFF. Here the CDR3 DNA reads TGTGCCAGCAGCACCGGGCCCAGCGGGGCTTTCTTT.